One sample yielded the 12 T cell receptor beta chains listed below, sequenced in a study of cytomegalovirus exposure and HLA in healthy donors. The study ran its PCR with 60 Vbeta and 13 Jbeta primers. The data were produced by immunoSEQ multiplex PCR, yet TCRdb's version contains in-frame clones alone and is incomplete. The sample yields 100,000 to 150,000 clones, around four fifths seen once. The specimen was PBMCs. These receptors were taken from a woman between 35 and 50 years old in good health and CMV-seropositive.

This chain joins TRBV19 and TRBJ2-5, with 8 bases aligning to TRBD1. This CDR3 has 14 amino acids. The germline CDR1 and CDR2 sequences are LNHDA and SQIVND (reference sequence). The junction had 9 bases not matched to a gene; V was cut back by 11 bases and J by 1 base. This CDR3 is CASWEGTGQETQYF. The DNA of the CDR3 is TGTGCCTCTTGGGAAGGGACAGGCCAAGAGACCCAGTACTTC.

The CDR3 is CASSSTGRGHNSPLHF. The CDR3 DNA reads as TGTGCCAGCAGTTCAACAGGGAGGGGCCATAATTCACCCCTCCACTTT. This sequence joins TRBV28 and TRBJ1-6, with D maybe TRBD1 (6 bases). This CDR3 region has 16 residues. In germline, CDR1 is MDHEN, CDR2 SYDVKM. With 4 bases removed from V and 5 bases from J, the gap between germline ends came to 15 bases.

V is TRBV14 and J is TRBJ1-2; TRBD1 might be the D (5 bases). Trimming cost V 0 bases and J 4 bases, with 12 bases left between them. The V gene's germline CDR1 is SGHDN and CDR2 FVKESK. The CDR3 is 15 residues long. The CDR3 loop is CASSQDWSGPYGYTF. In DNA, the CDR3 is TGTGCCAGCAGCCAAGATTGGTCAGGGCCCTATGGCTACACCTTC.

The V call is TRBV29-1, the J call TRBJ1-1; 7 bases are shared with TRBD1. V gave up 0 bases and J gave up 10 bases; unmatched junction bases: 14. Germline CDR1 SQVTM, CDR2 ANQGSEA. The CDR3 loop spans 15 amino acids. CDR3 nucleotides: TGCAGCGTTGAAGATCAGACCGGGACCGCAGGGGGAGCTTTCTTT. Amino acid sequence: CSVEDQTGTAGGAFF.

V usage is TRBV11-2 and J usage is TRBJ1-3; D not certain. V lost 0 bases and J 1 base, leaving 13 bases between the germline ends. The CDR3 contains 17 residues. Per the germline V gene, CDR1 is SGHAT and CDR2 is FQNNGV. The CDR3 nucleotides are TGTGCCAGCAGCTTAGATCGGCGGCCTCGATCTGGAAACACCATATATTTT. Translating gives CASSLDRRPRSGNTIYF.

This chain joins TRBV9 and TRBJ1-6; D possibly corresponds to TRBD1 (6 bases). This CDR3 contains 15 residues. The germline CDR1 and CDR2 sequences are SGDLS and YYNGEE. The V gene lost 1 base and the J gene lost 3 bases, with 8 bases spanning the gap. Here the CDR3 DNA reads TGTGCCAGCAGCGTAACAGGGATCTATAATTCACCCCTCCACTTT. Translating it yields CASSVTGIYNSPLHF.

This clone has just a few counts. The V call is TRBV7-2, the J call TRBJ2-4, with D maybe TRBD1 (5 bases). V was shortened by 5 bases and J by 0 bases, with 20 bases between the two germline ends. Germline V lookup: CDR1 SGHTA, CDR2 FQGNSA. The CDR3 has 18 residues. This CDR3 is CASSRYPGQSIAKNIQYF. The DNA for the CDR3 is TGTGCCAGCAGCCGATACCCCGGACAATCAATAGCCAAAAACATTCAGTACTTC.

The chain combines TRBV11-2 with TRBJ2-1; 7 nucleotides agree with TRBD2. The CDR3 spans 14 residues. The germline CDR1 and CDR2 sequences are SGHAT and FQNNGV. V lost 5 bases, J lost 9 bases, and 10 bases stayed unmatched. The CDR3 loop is CASSPLPGRAEQFF. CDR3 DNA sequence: TGTGCCAGCAGCCCTCTTCCGGGGAGGGCTGAGCAGTTCTTC.

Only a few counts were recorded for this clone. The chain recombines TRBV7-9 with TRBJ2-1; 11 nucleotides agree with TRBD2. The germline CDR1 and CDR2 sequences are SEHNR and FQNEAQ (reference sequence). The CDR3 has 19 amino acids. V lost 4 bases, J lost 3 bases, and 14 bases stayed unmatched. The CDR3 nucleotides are TGTGCCAGCAGCTCCCCCGGCCTAGCGGGGGGTAGGGGCTACAATGAGCAGTTCTTC. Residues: CASSSPGLAGGRGYNEQFF.

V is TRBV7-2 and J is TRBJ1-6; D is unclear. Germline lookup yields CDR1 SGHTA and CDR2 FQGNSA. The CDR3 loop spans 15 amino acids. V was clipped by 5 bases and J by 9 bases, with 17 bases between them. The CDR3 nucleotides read TGTGCCAGCAGCGGTGGGTCCCGGGGATCTTCACCCCTCCACTTT. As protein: CASSGGSRGSSPLHF.

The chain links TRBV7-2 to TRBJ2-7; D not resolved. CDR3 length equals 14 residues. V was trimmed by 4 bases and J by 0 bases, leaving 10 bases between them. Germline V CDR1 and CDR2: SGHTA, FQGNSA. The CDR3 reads CASSSTASSYEQYF. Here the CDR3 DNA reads TGTGCCAGCAGCTCCACAGCATCCTCCTACGAGCAGTACTTC.

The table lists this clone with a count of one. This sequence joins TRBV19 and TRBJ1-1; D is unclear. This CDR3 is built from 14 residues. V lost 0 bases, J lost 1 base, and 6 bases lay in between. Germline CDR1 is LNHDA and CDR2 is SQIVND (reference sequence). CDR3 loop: CASSIDLGNTEAFF. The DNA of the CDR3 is TGTGCCAGTAGTATAGATCTAGGGAACACTGAAGCTTTCTTT.